This T cell receptor beta chain stems from a study of T-cell reconstitution after alpha-beta-depleted transplantation in children. V gave up 3 bases and J gave up 4 bases; unmatched junction bases: 3. The CDR3 sequence is 14 residues long. Germline V gene sequence: CDR1 LNHDA, CDR2 SQIVND (reference sequence). Concerning this clonotype: Antigen: not known.

The study's findings and limits: There were reportedly several hundred expanded graft clones from which alpha-beta T cells came about two months after transplant. Some patients' high day-60 TCRbeta diversity was traced to surviving recipient T cells and thymic progenitors. At one year after transplant, newly produced T cells mostly accounted for T-cell counts and diversity.

Unique molecular identifiers were incorporated during preparation of the TCRbeta library. Via MiXCR, TCRdb re-called the PCR reads, giving one row per CDR3 protein. This table has about 830,000 distinct CDR3 sequences, about 15% appearing once. The chain recombines TRBV19 with TRBJ2-7; 10 bases agree with TRBD2. This clonotype originated in a male patient younger than 18 who had a stem cell transplant for acute lymphoblastic leukemia, so the T cells may come from the graft donor. The starting material was PBMCs, mostly from graft donor cells, obtained 360 days after TCRalphabeta/CD19-depleted stem cell transplant. CDR3 DNA sequence: TGTGCCAGTAGTATCGGACTAGCGGTATACGAGCAGTACTTC. Translating gives CASSIGLAVYEQYF.